This T cell receptor beta chain was captured by sequencing in a study of T-cell reconstitution after alpha-beta-depleted transplantation in children. This clonotype was seen many times. Its antigen is still unknown. Whole-study findings and limits: Two months or so post-transplant, alpha-beta T cells reportedly derived from several hundred expanded graft clones. After one year, T-cell counts and TCRbeta diversity mostly came from new T cells. The study traced high day-60 TCRbeta diversity in some patients to surviving recipient T cells and thymic progenitors.

The TCRbeta library incorporated unique molecular identifiers. Each CDR3 protein gets one entry after TCRdb re-called the PCR reads with MiXCR. Seen here are under 300,000 distinct CDR3 sequences, roughly 10% observed once, and the top ten hold around 24%. This CDR3 spans 15 amino acids. With 2 bases removed from V and 0 bases from J, the gap between germline ends came to 11 bases. The TCR originated in a male patient between 2 and 10 years old who had a stem cell transplant for chronic granulomatous disease, so the T cells may come from the graft donor. This material consisted of peripheral blood, taken 180 days after TCRalphabeta/CD19-depleted stem cell transplant. V usage is TRBV23-1 and J usage is TRBJ2-7; D call uncertain. TRBV23-1 is labeled an ORF, and its function is uncertain. CDR3 sequence: CASSQRSVTSYEQYF. The CDR3 DNA is TGCGCCAGCAGTCAACGGAGCGTAACCTCCTACGAGCAGTACTTC.